The source of this T cell receptor (beta chain) is a study of blood T cell repertoires in COVID-19. Study overall: PBMCs, B-cell-depleted T cells, or T cells provided the cDNA or gDNA that made up the material.

The assay was immunoSEQ multiplex PCR, and TCRdb's table has in-frame clones only and misses some. The repertoire holds some 240,000 clones, with about 79% as singletons. Germline loops: CDR1 SGHRS, CDR2 YFSETQ. Trimming stripped 0 bases from V and 5 bases from J, with 12 bases between. This CDR3 is 15 amino acids long. This TCR was sampled from a man aged 50-60 years with active or convalescent COVID-19. Sequenced input: peripheral blood. The rearrangement uses TRBV5-1 and TRBJ2-1; a weak D match, TRBD1 (5 bases). The CDR3 DNA reads as TGCGCCAGCAGCTTGGCCATGGGGCAGAACAATGAGCAGTTCTTC. Residues: CASSLAMGQNNEQFF.